Below are 29 T cell receptor beta chains sequenced from a single sample in a study of T cell responses to AZD1222 COVID-19 vaccine. Measured with immunoSEQ multiplex PCR; TCRdb has only the in-frame clones, and not every one. The data show around 100,000 clones, 80% to 95% seen once. Sequences were derived from peripheral blood, sampled on day 0 of AZD1222 vaccination. Receptors were obtained from an adult in good health.

CDR3 in DNA: TGTGCCAGCATAGGCCTGGGGGAGACCCAGTACTTC. Translated: CASIGLGETQYF. The chain has TRBV2 and TRBJ2-5; D gene unclear. CDR1 is SNHLY, CDR2 FYNNEI, per germline. V was shortened by 7 bases and J by 5 bases, with 11 bases between the two germline ends. The CDR3 has 12 residues.

The chain carries TRBV28 and TRBJ1-2, with D tentatively TRBD1 (5 bases). V was cut by 2 bases and J by 3 bases, with 16 bases left in between. Germline V gene lookup returns CDR1 MDHEN and CDR2 SYDVKM. The CDR3 is 16 residues long. This chain's CDR3 is CASSLLVGGAHYGYTF. CDR3 coding DNA: TGTGCCAGCAGTTTACTGGTGGGTGGGGCCCACTATGGCTACACCTTC.

Only one count was recorded for this clone. The chain carries TRBV4-1 and TRBJ2-1, with 10 bases that match TRBD2. V lost 1 base and J lost 6; bases outside the gene matches: 12. Germline V gene lookup returns CDR1 MGHRA and CDR2 YSYEKL. The CDR3 length is 18 residues. The CDR3 loop is CASSQVAAGASGSNEQFF. CDR3 bases: TGCGCCAGCAGCCAAGTTGCGGCGGGGGCTAGCGGGAGCAATGAGCAGTTCTTC.

The J gene is TRBJ1-1, the V gene TRBV19; 8 bases map to TRBD1. This CDR3 has 12 residues. Germline CDR1 and CDR2: LNHDA and SQIVND (reference sequence). Trimming took 7 bases from V and 4 from J; bases not matched to a gene: 2. As DNA, the CDR3 is TGTGCCAGTAACGACAGGGGCACTGAAGCTTTCTTT. Protein sequence: CASNDRGTEAFF.

The V gene is TRBV30, the J gene TRBJ1-2; the D gene is possibly TRBD1 (5 bases). V was clipped by 4 bases and J by 4 bases, with 10 bases between them. The CDR3 covers 12 residues. Per the germline V gene, CDR1 is GTSNPN and CDR2 is SVGIG (reference sequence). CDR3 bases: TGTGCCTGGACCGCCGGGGGCTATGGCTACACCTTC. Its translation: CAWTAGGYGYTF.

The rearrangement uses TRBV5-1 and TRBJ2-1, with TRBD2 identical over 12 bases. Germline-derived CDR1 and CDR2 are SGHRS and YFSETQ. Trimming at V came to 4 bases and at J to 6 bases, leaving 8 bases not matched to a gene. The CDR3 totals 16 residues. The CDR3 region has the DNA TGCGCCAGCAGCAGACCAAGGACTAGCGGGGTCAATGAGCAGTTCTTC. Translation: CASSRPRTSGVNEQFF.

This clone was counted a few times. The V call is TRBV7-9, the J call TRBJ2-5; perhaps D is TRBD1 or TRBD2 (5 bases each). Trimming took 4 bases from V and 5 from J, leaving 11 bases between them. The germline CDR1 and CDR2 sequences are SEHNR and FQNEAQ (reference sequence). The CDR3 covers 13 residues. The CDR3 sequence is CASSSLEGETQYF. CDR3 nucleotide sequence: TGTGCCAGCAGCTCACTAGAGGGGGAGACCCAGTACTTC.

The chain couples TRBV7-9 to TRBJ2-5, with D hard to call. V dropped 1 base and J dropped 9 bases, with 15 bases sitting between them. This CDR3 is built from 14 residues. Per germline, CDR1 SEHNR and CDR2 FQNEAQ (reference sequence). The chain's CDR3 is CASSLDISDGAQYF. The CDR3 nucleotides are TGTGCCAGCAGCTTAGATATCTCCGATGGTGCCCAGTACTTC.

The chain has TRBV11-2 and TRBJ1-1; D gene ambiguous. The CDR3 has 14 residues. Deletions cut 0 bases from V and 3 bases from J, with 8 bases between. Per the germline V gene, CDR1 is SGHAT and CDR2 is FQNNGV. CDR3: CASSLEGRYTEAFF. CDR3 in DNA: TGTGCCAGCAGCTTAGAGGGAAGGTACACTGAAGCTTTCTTT.

The genes are TRBV9 and TRBJ1-4, with D possibly TRBD1 on 6 matching bases. V gave up 0 bases and J gave up 4 bases, with 10 bases separating them. Germline V lookup: CDR1 SGDLS, CDR2 YYNGEE. There are 15 residues in the CDR3. The CDR3 sequence is CASSVETGFNEKLFF. The CDR3 region has the DNA TGTGCCAGCAGCGTAGAGACAGGATTTAATGAAAAACTGTTTTTT.

The rearrangement uses TRBV19 and TRBJ2-1; 7 positions match TRBD1. This CDR3 has 13 residues. Trimming removed 10 bases from V and 5 bases from J; junction bases left unmatched: 8. Germline V gene sequence: CDR1 LNHDA, CDR2 SQIVND (reference sequence). CDR3 residues: CATRDSQDNEQFF. In DNA form, the CDR3 reads TGTGCCACTCGGGACAGTCAGGACAATGAGCAGTTCTTC.

The chain is built from TRBV6-5 and TRBJ2-1; 12 positions match TRBD2. V trimming: 7 bases; J trimming: 6 bases; junction bases outside the gene matches: 7. This CDR3 is built from 15 residues. Germline values: CDR1 MNHEY, CDR2 SVGAGI. This chain's CDR3 is CASTSLAGGPNEQFF. DNA for the CDR3: TGTGCCAGCACTTCCCTAGCGGGAGGGCCCAATGAGCAGTTCTTC.

The V gene is TRBV30, the J gene TRBJ1-4, with D possibly being TRBD1 (5 bases). The V end lost 6 bases, the J end lost 3 bases, and 8 bases lay between the germline ends. The CDR3 has 12 residues. Germline CDR1 is GTSNPN and CDR2 is SVGIG (reference sequence). CDR3 DNA sequence: TGTGCCTGTGGACACCCTAATGAAAAACTGTTTTTT. Amino acids: CACGHPNEKLFF.

The chain has TRBV12-2 and TRBJ2-5; the table's D call, TRBD2, has no DNA check behind it. TRBV12-2 corresponds to a pseudogene. The CDR3 totals 17 residues. The CDR3 protein is CASRLGASGARNQTQYF. The CDR3 DNA reads as TGTGCAAGTCGCTTAGGGGCTAGCGGGGCCCGCAACCAGACCCAGTACTTC.

Comments on this clone: The same CDR3 also results from other DNA sequences found in this sample. The rearrangement joins TRBV28 to TRBJ1-3; the D is unclear. The CDR3 is made up of 14 amino acids. Germline V gene lookup returns CDR1 MDHEN and CDR2 SYDVKM. Trimming stripped 4 bases from V and 1 base from J, with 8 bases between. The CDR3 DNA sequence: TGTGCCAGCAGTTCCCCGGGGTCTGGAAACACCATATATTTT. This codes for CASSSPGSGNTIYF.

The V and J genes are TRBV18 and TRBJ2-7, with 7 bases lining up with TRBD1. V was pared by 4 bases and J by 2 bases, with 8 bases of the junction left unmatched. The length of the CDR3 is 15 residues. CDR1 KGHSH and CDR2 LQKENI come from the germline V gene. The CDR3 region has the DNA TGTGCCAGCTCACAGGGGACAGTAGAAACCTACGAGCAGTACTTC. Amino acid sequence: CASSQGTVETYEQYF.

The V and J genes are TRBV28 and TRBJ2-5, with a possible D match to TRBD2 (6 bases). The CDR3 sequence is 14 residues long. Trimming pared 7 bases from V and 3 bases from J, leaving 15 bases between. From germline, CDR1 is MDHEN and CDR2 SYDVKM. CDR3 loop: CASTPGGVEETQYF. DNA for the CDR3: TGTGCCAGCACCCCCGGGGGAGTGGAAGAGACCCAGTACTTC.

The CDR3 region is CASSFRNNEQFF. DNA for the CDR3: TGTGCCAGCAGCTTCAGGAACAATGAGCAGTTCTTC. This chain joins TRBV21-1 and TRBJ2-1; the table's TRBD1 call for D was not verified on the DNA. TRBV21-1 is a pseudogene locus. The CDR3 runs to 12 residues.

The gene calls are TRBV6-5 and TRBJ1-1; D might be TRBD1 (5 bases). Germline V gene data show CDR1 as MNHEY and CDR2 as SVGAGI. Trimming cost V 8 bases and J 11 bases, with 18 bases left between them. This CDR3 region has 12 residues. The CDR3 DNA follows: TGTGCCAGCCATCCCCGGGAGGGGCCGGCTTTCTTT. Amino acids: CASHPREGPAFF.

This sequence joins TRBV5-8 and TRBJ1-1, with D perhaps TRBD1 (5 bases). The germline V gene encodes CDR1 SGHTS and CDR2 YDEGEE. Trimming took off 4 bases at V and 2 bases at J, with 24 bases between the two ends. This CDR3 is 18 amino acids long. CDR3 nucleotides: TGTGCCAGCAGCCTGTGGGGACGTGGGGGTCAGAGTAACACTGAAGCTTTCTTT. Protein product: CASSLWGRGGQSNTEAFF.

This chain joins TRBV29-1 and TRBJ1-1; 10 positions match TRBD1. The CDR3 runs to 14 residues. V dropped 4 bases and J dropped 6; count of bases not matched to a gene: 8. Germline lookup yields CDR1 SQVTM and CDR2 ANQGSEA. The CDR3: CSVGGDRGGAEAFF. As DNA, the CDR3 is TGCAGCGTTGGAGGGGACAGGGGAGGTGCTGAAGCTTTCTTT.

There are a few counts of this clone. In nucleotides, the CDR3 is TGTGCCTGGGCCCTAGCGGGAGGGTACGAGCAGTACTTC. Protein: CAWALAGGYEQYF. This chain joins TRBV30 and TRBJ2-7, with 12 nucleotides matching TRBD2. The CDR3 contains 13 residues. Losses at the gene ends were 5 bases for V and 4 bases for J; bases not matched to a gene: 3. CDR1 is GTSNPN, CDR2 SVGIG, per germline (reference sequence). Full variable domain (remainder filled in from reference TRBV30 and TRBJ2-7): SQTIHQWPATLVQPVGSPLSLECTVEGTSNPNLYWYRQAAGRGLQLLFYSVGIGQISSEVPQNLSASRPQDRQFILSSKKLLLSDSGFYLCAWALAGGYEQYFGPGTRLTVT.

The chain links TRBV11-3 to TRBJ2-2; no clear D. The germline CDR1 and CDR2 sequences are SGHNT and YENEEA. V dropped 5 bases and J dropped 2 bases, with 3 bases sitting between them. This CDR3 has 12 amino acids. The CDR3 spells CASSPNTGELFF. The DNA of the CDR3 is TGTGCCAGCAGCCCCAACACCGGGGAGCTGTTTTTT.

The table lists this clone with a count of one. This chain connects TRBV18 to TRBJ2-7, with D perhaps TRBD2 (5 bases). Germline V gene sequence: CDR1 KGHSH, CDR2 LQKENI. V was cut by 3 bases and J by 2 bases, with 11 bases left in between. CDR3 size: 14 residues. The CDR3 protein is CASSPAGEPYEQYF. CDR3 bases: TGTGCCAGCTCACCTGCCGGGGAGCCCTACGAGCAGTACTTC.

The genes are TRBV2 and TRBJ1-4; TRBD1 might be the D (5 bases). V lost 5 bases and J lost 10, with 17 bases in between. Germline assignment: CDR1 SNHLY and CDR2 FYNNEI. The CDR3 has 14 residues. The CDR3 is CASSLTQGLSKLFF. For the CDR3, the DNA is TGTGCCAGCAGTCTTACCCAGGGTTTATCAAAACTGTTTTTT.

V and J are TRBV3-1 (or the pseudogene TRBV3-2) and TRBJ2-7; TRBD2 aligns across 7 bases. The ends lost 1 base at V and 1 base at J; junction bases unmatched: 13. Germline V gene data show CDR1 as LGHDT and CDR2 as YNNKEL (reference sequence). The CDR3 totals 18 residues. CDR3 coding DNA: TGTGCCAGCAGCCAAGTTGGCAGCTTTAGCGGGCTTTCCTACGAGCAGTACTTC. It is translated as CASSQVGSFSGLSYEQYF.

This chain joins TRBV5-4 and TRBJ2-4; D might be TRBD1 or TRBD2, each matching 5 bases. This CDR3 is built from 14 residues. V was shortened by 5 bases and J by 0 bases, with 9 bases between the two germline ends. Germline values: CDR1 SGHNT, CDR2 YYREEE (reference sequence). CDR3 nucleotide sequence: TGTGCCAGCAGGGAGGACATAGCCAAAAACATTCAGTACTTC. It translates to CASREDIAKNIQYF. Full variable domain (remainder filled in from reference TRBV5-4 and TRBJ2-4): ETGVTQSPTHLIKTRGQQVTLRCSSQSGHNTVSWYQQALGQGPQFIFQYYREEENGRGNFPPRFSGLQFPNYSSELNVNALELDDSALYLCASREDIAKNIQYFGAGTRLSVL.

The chain is built from TRBV5-1 and TRBJ1-2, with D hard to call. Germline CDR1 and CDR2: SGHRS and YFSETQ. This CDR3 has 13 residues. Trimming removed 3 bases from V and 2 bases from J, with 8 bases in between. CDR3 in DNA: TGCGCCAGCAGCTCTGAACCGAACTATGGCTACACCTTC. Its translation is CASSSEPNYGYTF.

The chain links TRBV5-1 to TRBJ2-1; D might be TRBD2 (6 bases). V was pared by 6 bases and J by 7 bases, with 20 bases between. The CDR3 contains 15 residues. CDR1 is SGHRS, CDR2 YFSETQ, per germline. In DNA, the CDR3 is TGCGCCAGCACCGCTGGGGGAGGCCCTCCGAATGAGCAGTTCTTC. Its translation: CASTAGGGPPNEQFF.